Below, 23 T cell receptor beta chains from the same sample are listed, as sequenced in a study of early T cells in non-severe SARS-CoV-2 infection. TCRdb passed the 5' RACE reads through MiXCR, listing each CDR3 protein once. This sample yields 45,000 to 65,000 distinct CDR3 sequences, of which about 9.3% are seen a single time; 4.2% belongs to the top ten. Input material: whole blood. Source of these receptors: an adult who was a healthcare worker with PCR-confirmed SARS-CoV-2 infection or an uninfected control (not recorded which).

Only a few counts were recorded for this clonotype. The rearrangement uses TRBV7-2 and TRBJ2-7; D unresolved. The CDR3 is 12 amino acids. Germline V gene sequence: CDR1 SGHTA, CDR2 FQGNSA. Trimming pared 5 bases from V and 7 bases from J, leaving 12 bases between. Here the CDR3 reads CASSPGPREQYF. In DNA form, the CDR3 reads TGTGCCAGCAGCCCGGGCCCGCGGGAGCAGTACTTC.

This clonotype appeared many times. The J gene is TRBJ1-1, the V gene TRBV18; a weak D match, TRBD1 (6 bases). Looked up from germline, CDR1 is KGHSH and CDR2 is LQKENI. CDR3 length: 14 amino acids. V lost 1 base and J 1 base, leaving 7 bases between the germline ends. The CDR3 region has the DNA TGTGCCAGCTCACCACGGACAGCGAACACTGAAGCTTTCTTT. Encoded protein: CASSPRTANTEAFF.

In its sample, this clonotype was seen many times. The chain has TRBV20-1 and TRBJ2-7; D tentatively fits TRBD1 or TRBD2 (6 bases each). Germline CDR1 reads DFQATT; CDR2 reads SNEGSKA (reference sequence). Trimming cost V 5 bases and J 5 bases, with 19 bases left between them. This CDR3 contains 14 residues. This CDR3 is CSAWVIRGGNEQYF. The CDR3 DNA reads as TGCAGTGCTTGGGTTATCAGGGGCGGGAACGAGCAGTACTTC.

This clonotype was seen ten or more times. The gene calls are TRBV27 and TRBJ1-1; D ambiguous. In germline, CDR1 is MNHEY, CDR2 SMNVEV (reference sequence). The CDR3 totals 14 residues. The germline V and J ends were trimmed by 5 bases and 0 bases, with 10 bases remaining between them. The CDR3, as DNA: TGTGCCAGCAGTCCCCCCTATATGAACACTGAAGCTTTCTTT. This sequence encodes CASSPPYMNTEAFF.

This clonotype was found many times. The chain joins TRBV27 to TRBJ1-5; tentative D call: TRBD1 (5 bases). Germline values: CDR1 MNHEY, CDR2 SMNVEV (reference sequence). The V end was cut by 2 bases, the J end by 3 bases, with 14 bases between. The CDR3 consists of 16 residues. CDR3 sequence: CASSLVGGADNQPQHF. The CDR3 nucleotides read TGTGCCAGCAGTTTAGTTGGAGGGGCTGACAATCAGCCCCAGCATTTT.

This clonotype was seen repeatedly, ten times or more. J is TRBJ2-5 and V is TRBV5-1; 7 nucleotides agree with TRBD2. The germline CDR1 and CDR2 sequences are SGHRS and YFSETQ. CDR3 length: 14 residues. The V segment lost 2 bases and the J segment 3 bases; nucleotides outside the gene matches: 4. The CDR3 here is CASSLYAGEETQYF. The CDR3 nucleotides are TGCGCCAGCAGCTTATATGCGGGAGAAGAGACCCAGTACTTC.

This clonotype has at least ten counts. The genes are TRBV20-1 and TRBJ2-3; 7 nucleotides align to TRBD2. Unmatched junction bases numbered 15, after V lost 3 bases and J lost 0 bases. The germline gives CDR1 DFQATT, CDR2 SNEGSKA (reference sequence). This CDR3 region has 18 residues. The CDR3 DNA sequence: TGCAGTGCTAGCCCGGATGCGAAGCGGGGCACTAGCACAGATACGCAGTATTTT. Amino acids: CSASPDAKRGTSTDTQYF.

This clonotype occurred many times. The chain has TRBV20-1 and TRBJ1-6; D ambiguous. The ends were cut back, 5 bases at V and 10 bases at J, with 15 bases in the middle. This CDR3 contains 13 residues. Germline CDR1 is DFQATT and CDR2 is SNEGSKA (reference sequence). The CDR3 spells CSAPSGSDSPLHF. The CDR3 bases are TGCAGTGCTCCGTCGGGGTCCGACTCACCCCTCCACTTT.

This clonotype has at least ten counts. The chain joins TRBV19 to TRBJ2-1; the D is unclear. Per the germline V gene, CDR1 is LNHDA and CDR2 is SQIVND (reference sequence). The CDR3 sequence is 12 residues long. The V gene lost 6 bases and the J gene lost 3 bases, with 6 bases spanning the gap. The CDR3 DNA reads TGTGCCAGTAGCTACAACTACAATGAGCAGTTCTTC. Translated, it gives CASSYNYNEQFF.

This clonotype was picked up many times. The chain links TRBV11-2 to TRBJ2-5, with TRBD2 matching 12 bases. V trimming: 6 bases; J trimming: 4 bases; junction bases outside the gene matches: 6. This CDR3 is built from 15 residues. Germline loops: CDR1 SGHAT, CDR2 FQNNGV. The chain's CDR3 is CASSMMTSGRETQYF. Here the CDR3 DNA reads TGTGCCAGCAGTATGATGACTAGCGGGAGAGAGACCCAGTACTTC.

At least ten counts were recorded for this clonotype. The rearrangement joins TRBV3-1 to TRBJ2-7; perhaps TRBD1 as D (6 bases). This CDR3 contains 15 residues. The V end was cut by 4 bases, the J end by 0 bases, with 13 bases between. CDR1 and CDR2 from the germline V gene are LGHDT and YNNKEL (reference sequence). The CDR3 nucleotides read TGTGCCAGCAGCCGCAGAACAGGGAGCTCCTACGAGCAGTACTTC. Encoded protein: CASSRRTGSSYEQYF.

This clonotype is classed as medium-sized. The chain recombines TRBV7-9 with TRBJ2-1, with 9 nucleotides matching TRBD2. CDR3 length: 19 residues. J lost 10 bases, V lost 2 bases, and 21 bases had no gene match. Germline CDR1 SEHNR, CDR2 FQNEAQ (reference sequence). The CDR3 sequence is CASSLPAAASGAPVPEQFF. The CDR3 coding sequence is TGTGCCAGCAGCTTACCGGCGGCGGCTAGCGGGGCACCCGTCCCGGAGCAGTTCTTC.

This clonotype was counted at least ten times. This chain connects TRBV2 to TRBJ2-7; 9 bases are shared with TRBD1. This CDR3 has 14 amino acids. J gave up 5 bases and V 4 bases, and 6 bases lay outside the gene matches. The V gene's germline CDR1 is SNHLY and CDR2 FYNNEI. For the CDR3, the DNA is TGTGCCAGCAGTGGACAGGGGGAAAAGGACGAGCAGTACTTC. Protein product: CASSGQGEKDEQYF.

This clonotype occurred a few times. The CDR3 nucleotides are TGTGCCAGCAGTTACGGGGGCAACACAGATACGCAGTATTTT. Protein: CASSYGGNTDTQYF. The rearrangement links TRBV2 to TRBJ2-3, with D perhaps TRBD1 or TRBD2 (6 bases each). Germline CDR1 reads SNHLY; CDR2 reads FYNNEI. This CDR3 is 14 amino acids long. V shed 5 bases and J shed 2 bases, with 11 bases lying between them.

There are a few counts of this clonotype. The J gene is TRBJ1-3, the V gene TRBV4-1; weak D call: TRBD1 (5 bases). The CDR3 contains 15 residues. The V and J ends lost 1 base and 2 bases respectively, with 9 bases between them. Germline V gene data show CDR1 as MGHRA and CDR2 as YSYEKL. CDR3 sequence reads: CASSQVAGTGNTIYF. The CDR3 nucleotides read TGCGCCAGCAGCCAAGTGGCAGGGACTGGAAACACCATATATTTT.

Many counts were recorded for this clonotype. The genes are TRBV12-3 or TRBV12-4 and TRBJ2-2; D not certain. Trimming pared 6 bases from V and 7 bases from J, leaving 9 bases between. The CDR3 runs to 12 residues. CDR3 sequence (DNA): TGTGCCAGCAGGACGTCGGGCGGGGAGCTGTTTTTT. Its translation: CASRTSGGELFF.

This clonotype occurred many times. The V gene is TRBV3-1, the J gene TRBJ1-1; TRBD1 agrees at 7 bases. Germline assignment: CDR1 LGHDT and CDR2 YNNKEL (reference sequence). The CDR3 is 14 residues long. J lost 7 bases, V lost 4 bases, and 9 bases had no gene match. The DNA for the CDR3 is TGTGCCAGCAGCCCTCGACAGGGTCGGGGTGAAGCTTTCTTT. This sequence encodes CASSPRQGRGEAFF. Looking up the rest from reference TRBV3-1 and TRBJ1-1 gives the full variable domain: DTAVSQTPKYLVTQMGNDKSIKCEQNLGHDTMYWYKQDSKKFLKIMFSYNNKELIINETVPNRFSPKSPDKAHLNLHINSLELGDSAVYFCASSPRQGRGEAFFGQGTRLTVV.

This clonotype was recorded many times. The J gene is TRBJ1-5, the V gene TRBV7-8; no clear D. Looked up from germline, CDR1 is SGHVS and CDR2 is FQNEAQ. The CDR3 runs to 15 residues. The V and J ends lost 2 bases and 3 bases respectively, with 11 bases between them. Here the CDR3 reads CASSLSSQFNQPQHF. In DNA, the CDR3 is TGTGCCAGCAGCTTATCAAGCCAGTTCAATCAGCCCCAGCATTTT.

In this sample, this clonotype turned up many times. This chain joins TRBV12-3 or TRBV12-4 and TRBJ2-7; the D gene is possibly TRBD2 (6 bases). With 3 bases removed from V and 3 bases from J, the gap between germline ends came to 6 bases. The CDR3 extends over 12 amino acids. CDR3 bases: TGTGCCAGCAGTTTGACTAGCTACGAGCAGTACTTC. Amino acid sequence: CASSLTSYEQYF.

The chain combines TRBV7-8 with TRBJ2-1, with D hard to call. This CDR3 has 13 amino acids. The germline V gene encodes CDR1 SGHVS and CDR2 FQNEAQ. Trimming removed 0 bases at V and 8 bases at J, with 8 bases between. CDR3 bases: TGTGCCAGCAGCTTAGCGGGGTGGGATGAGCAGTTCTTC. Protein sequence: CASSLAGWDEQFF.

This clonotype was counted many times. The V gene is TRBV10-2, the J gene TRBJ2-7, with 11 bases fitting TRBD1. V was pared by 8 bases and J by 2 bases, with 2 bases of the junction left unmatched. This CDR3 region has 13 residues. Germline V lookup: CDR1 WSHSY, CDR2 SAAADI. As DNA, the CDR3 is TGCGCCAGCTGGGGACAGGGGGCCTACGAGCAGTACTTC. Translation gives CASWGQGAYEQYF.

The chain uses TRBV5-6 and TRBJ1-1; D uncertain. The CDR3 extends over 13 amino acids. CDR1 is SGHDT, CDR2 YYEEEE, per germline. The V end lost 5 bases, the J end lost 4 bases, and 12 bases lay between the germline ends. The CDR3 protein is CASSSTWTTEAFF. The CDR3 bases are TGTGCCAGCAGTTCCACTTGGACCACTGAAGCTTTCTTT.

This clonotype occurred many times. The chain joins TRBV27 to TRBJ1-2; D ambiguous. This CDR3 region has 13 residues. The germline gives CDR1 MNHEY, CDR2 SMNVEV (reference sequence). V was cut by 11 bases and J by 1 base, with 14 bases left in between. The CDR3 DNA reads TGTGCCCCCACTGAGCGAATTAACTATGGCTACACCTTC. The encoded protein is CAPTERINYGYTF.